The 22 T cell receptor beta chains given below trace back to one sample, sequenced in a study of T cell repertoires in cytomegalovirus infection. Using its own MiXCR run on the reads, TCRdb lists one record per CDR3 protein. The data hold fewer than 550,000 distinct CDR3 sequences, with less than 30% observed a single time. Sequences were obtained from PBMCs. These receptors originate from a human donor in good health (CMV status not recorded). Some clones in this sample may be carry-over from other donors' samples.

This clonotype was observed a few times. This chain links TRBV6-1 with TRBJ1-6, with 7 bases identical to TRBD1. Germline loops: CDR1 MNHNS, CDR2 SASEGT. The CDR3 spans 14 residues. V lost 3 bases, J lost 10 bases, and 6 bases stayed unmatched. In nucleotides, the CDR3 is TGTGCCAGCAGTGACAGACAGGGAAACTCACCCCTCCACTTT. Translated: CASSDRQGNSPLHF.

The chain has TRBV19 and TRBJ2-7, with D maybe TRBD1 (5 bases). The CDR3 spans 12 residues. Trimming stripped 7 bases from V and 1 base from J, with 8 bases between. The germline gives CDR1 LNHDA, CDR2 SQIVND (reference sequence). CDR3: CASKGVSYEQYF. As DNA, the CDR3 is TGTGCCAGTAAAGGGGTTTCCTACGAGCAGTACTTC. The variable domain in full, completed from reference TRBV19 and TRBJ2-7, reads DGGITQSPKYLFRKEGQNVTLSCEQNLNHDAMYWYRQDPGQGLRLIYYSQIVNDFQKGDIAEGYSVSREKKESFPLTVTSAQKNPTAFYLCASKGVSYEQYFGPGTRLTVT.

This clonotype was detected many times. The chain links TRBV11-3 to TRBJ2-1; TRBD2 aligns across 7 bases. The V and J ends lost 3 bases and 7 bases, in that order; junction bases with no gene match: 9. The germline gives CDR1 SGHNT, CDR2 YENEEA. The CDR3 contains 15 residues. CDR3: CASSFKLANVNEQFF. CDR3 DNA sequence: TGTGCCAGCAGCTTCAAACTAGCGAATGTGAATGAGCAGTTCTTC.

The chain combines TRBV20-1 with TRBJ1-6; D remains ambiguous. CDR1 and CDR2 from the germline V gene are DFQATT and SNEGSKA (reference sequence). The CDR3 is 12 amino acids. Trimming stripped 1 base from V and 10 bases from J, with 8 bases between. As DNA, the CDR3 is TGCAGTGCTAGAGCTGAGGGATCACCCCTCCACTTT. Amino acids: CSARAEGSPLHF.

This sequence joins TRBV20-1 and TRBJ2-1; TRBD2 matches 8 bases. This CDR3 has 13 amino acids. The germline gives CDR1 DFQATT, CDR2 SNEGSKA (reference sequence). Trimming removed 0 bases from V and 16 bases from J; junction bases left unmatched: 11. The CDR3 sequence: CSARDSGRAHHFF. The CDR3 bases are TGCAGTGCTAGAGATTCCGGGAGGGCCCATCATTTCTTC.

The gene calls are TRBV6-2 or TRBV6-3 and TRBJ1-5; D remains ambiguous. V lost 6 bases, J lost 5 bases, and 14 bases lay in between. The length of the CDR3 is 14 residues. CDR1 and CDR2 (germline): MNHEY, SVGEGT. The CDR3 DNA follows: TGTGCCAGCAGAGCTAAGGGATGGGATCAGCCCCAGCATTTT. Its protein is CASRAKGWDQPQHF.

The chain is built from TRBV28 and TRBJ2-7; 10 bases line up with TRBD1. This CDR3 is built from 14 residues. V trimming: 4 bases; J trimming: 7 bases; junction bases outside the gene matches: 7. CDR1 is MDHEN, CDR2 SYDVKM, per germline. The CDR3 protein is CASSSRQGAREQYV. In nucleotides, the CDR3 is TGTGCCAGCAGTTCACGACAGGGGGCGCGGGAGCAGTACGTC.

This clonotype was detected only once. The chain uses TRBV4-1 and TRBJ1-2; D perhaps matches TRBD1 (6 bases). In germline, CDR1 is MGHRA, CDR2 YSYEKL. The CDR3 length is 13 residues. Trimming took off 5 bases at V and 6 bases at J, with 13 bases between the two ends. The CDR3 DNA reads as TGCGCCAGCAGCTCGGGGGCGGTTGATGGCTACACCTTC. It encodes CASSSGAVDGYTF.

This chain links TRBV6-5 with TRBJ1-4, with D maybe TRBD1 (5 bases). CDR1 is MNHEY, CDR2 SVGAGI, per germline. V dropped 5 bases and J dropped 0 bases, with 22 bases sitting between them. The CDR3 is 19 amino acids. The CDR3 loop reads CASSKIGQGGGATNEKLFF. Written as DNA, the CDR3 is TGTGCCAGCAGTAAAATTGGCCAGGGCGGGGGGGCAACTAATGAAAAACTGTTTTTT.

This chain uses TRBV30 with TRBJ2-1, with D unresolved. Germline V gene data show CDR1 as GTSNPN and CDR2 as SVGIG (reference sequence). This CDR3 spans 11 amino acids. V was clipped by 0 bases and J by 7 bases, with 4 bases between them. The CDR3 region has the DNA TGTGCCTGGAGTGTAAAAAATGAGCAGTTCTTC. Protein: CAWSVKNEQFF.

This clonotype was seen more than once but under ten times. This sequence joins TRBV11-2 and TRBJ2-5; no clear D. Germline V gives CDR1 SGHAT, CDR2 FQNNGV. Trimming pared 1 base from V and 4 bases from J, leaving 13 bases between. There are 15 residues in the CDR3. CDR3 sequence (DNA): TGTGCCAGCAGCTTAGCGCTGGCAGTCCGAGAGACCCAGTACTTC. Translation: CASSLALAVRETQYF.

The table lists this clonotype with a few counts. The chain recombines TRBV25-1 with TRBJ2-3; D uncertain. CDR3 size: 12 residues. CDR1 MGHDK and CDR2 SYGVNS come from the germline V gene. V was pared by 6 bases and J by 6 bases, with 10 bases between. CDR3 DNA sequence: TGTGCCAGCAGCCGAGCAGATGATACGCAGTATTTT. It translates to CASSRADDTQYF.

In this sample, this clonotype turned up many times. This rearrangement joins TRBV7-6 to TRBJ1-2; D is unclear. The V and J ends lost 1 base and 0 bases respectively, with 6 bases between them. The CDR3 loop spans 14 amino acids. CDR1 is SGHVS, CDR2 FNYEAQ, per germline. CDR3 residues: CASSLDGTNYGYTF. For the CDR3, the DNA is TGTGCCAGCAGCTTAGACGGGACTAACTATGGCTACACCTTC.

Only a few counts were recorded for this clonotype. The chain is built from TRBV29-1 and TRBJ1-2; D not certain. V lost 5 bases and J 5 bases, leaving 12 bases between the germline ends. The CDR3 totals 12 residues. Germline V lookup: CDR1 SQVTM, CDR2 ANQGSEA. The CDR3 reads CSVQDALYGYTF. The DNA for the CDR3 is TGCAGCGTTCAGGACGCCCTTTATGGCTACACCTTC.

This clonotype has just a few counts. The chain carries TRBV5-5 and TRBJ1-5; 7 positions match TRBD1. J was trimmed by 7 bases and V by 0 bases; bases with no gene match: 7. Germline loops: CDR1 SGHKS, CDR2 YYEKEE (reference sequence). There are 15 residues in the CDR3. CDR3 loop: CASSLGLRDSQPQHF. In DNA, the CDR3 is TGTGCCAGCAGCTTGGGGCTCAGGGACAGCCAGCCCCAGCATTTT.

This chain uses TRBV28 with TRBJ2-2, with D maybe TRBD1 (6 bases). V lost 6 bases, J lost 5 bases, and 16 bases lay in between. CDR1 MDHEN and CDR2 SYDVKM come from the germline V gene. The CDR3 is 15 residues long. The CDR3 spells CASRNPDSPTGELFF. The CDR3, as DNA: TGTGCCAGCAGAAATCCGGACAGCCCAACCGGGGAGCTGTTTTTT.

V is TRBV19 and J is TRBJ2-5; possible D gene TRBD1, 6 bases. V lost 3 bases and J 3 bases, leaving 14 bases between the germline ends. Germline V CDR1 and CDR2: LNHDA, SQIVND (reference sequence). CDR3 length equals 15 residues. The CDR3 here is CASSIRGEREETQYF. The CDR3 nucleotides read TGTGCCAGTAGTATCAGGGGCGAGAGAGAAGAGACCCAGTACTTC. The complete variable domain, with remaining parts taken from reference TRBV19 and TRBJ2-5, reads DGGITQSPKYLFRKEGQNVTLSCEQNLNHDAMYWYRQDPGQGLRLIYYSQIVNDFQKGDIAEGYSVSREKKESFPLTVTSAQKNPTAFYLCASSIRGEREETQYFGPGTRLLVL.

This chain connects TRBV20-1 to TRBJ2-2, with D uncertain. The germline V gene has CDR1 DFQATT and CDR2 SNEGSKA (reference sequence). V lost 3 bases and J 8 bases, leaving 16 bases between the germline ends. The CDR3 contains 14 residues. CDR3 protein: CSARDEVGAGELFF. The CDR3 bases are TGCAGTGCTAGGGACGAGGTTGGAGCTGGGGAGCTGTTTTTT.

V is TRBV2 and J is TRBJ2-7; weak D call: TRBD2 (6 bases). The length of the CDR3 is 15 residues. Germline V gene lookup returns CDR1 SNHLY and CDR2 FYNNEI. The germline V and J ends were trimmed by 3 bases and 5 bases, with 17 bases remaining between them. The CDR3: CASSDGRLVRDEQYF. The CDR3 bases are TGTGCCAGCAGTGACGGCCGACTAGTCCGAGACGAGCAGTACTTC.

This clonotype was recorded at least ten times. The gene calls are TRBV7-2 and TRBJ2-5; 10 bases match TRBD2. CDR1 is SGHTA and CDR2 is FQGNSA in the germline V gene. V trimming: 5 bases; J trimming: 5 bases; junction bases outside the gene matches: 8. There are 15 residues in the CDR3. CDR3 in DNA: TGTGCCAGCAGCCCCCTAGCGGGAGCGGTGGAGACCCAGTACTTC. It codes for CASSPLAGAVETQYF.

In DNA form, the CDR3 reads TGTGCCAGTAGTATTGGGACTGGCGGCCAAGAGACCCAGTACTTC. This translates into CASSIGTGGQETQYF. The rearrangement joins TRBV19 to TRBJ2-5; TRBD2 might be the D (6 bases). V was trimmed by 3 bases and J by 1 base, leaving 12 bases between them. CDR1 and CDR2 (germline): LNHDA, SQIVND (reference sequence). The CDR3 contains 15 residues.

The rearrangement joins TRBV28 to TRBJ2-5, with TRBD1 identical over 7 bases. CDR1 is MDHEN, CDR2 SYDVKM, per germline. After removal of 7 bases from V and 1 base from J, the junction contained 6 bases not matched to a gene. There are 14 residues in the CDR3. CDR3 loop: CASTATGPQETQYF. CDR3 bases: TGTGCCAGCACCGCGACAGGGCCCCAAGAGACCCAGTACTTC.